This TCR beta chain was found in a study of blood T cell repertoires in COVID-19 (dated by TCRdb to about 2020). Turning to the overall study: Collaborator samples came from the United States, Italy and Spain and covered acute and convalescent phases of COVID-19. The repertoires were released in a freely available public database meant as a resource for research on the immune response to SARS-CoV-2. Where available, HLA class I and class II types were obtained from metadata supplied by the sample provider rather than from assay-based typing. Samples came from the ongoing ImmuneRACE study (first 160 participants) plus 1,254 subjects from 6 global collaborators. Subjects who had been exposed to COVID-19, were actively infected with it, or had recovered from it provided the deeply sampled blood TCRbeta repertoires that made up the dataset. The sample metadata nearly always contained a de-identified subject ID, COVID-19 status, age in years and sex. The material from the prospective study consisted of cDNA or gDNA derived from T cells, B-cell-depleted T cells, or PBMCs. The paper as a whole reports these results and caveats: The amount of clinical and demographic metadata varied by source and participant and was provided uncurated.

Concerning this clone itself: The specificity of this receptor is unknown. It has no much larger one-base neighbor in the sample; base qualities were not kept.

The immunoSEQ Assay, a bias-controlled multiplex PCR, was used to amplify TCRbeta CDR3 regions from genomic DNA. Per the original workflow: Within the assay, amplification of reference gene primers was used to estimate how many nucleated cells each sample contained. Sequence reads were collapsed and filtered to measure the absolute abundance of every unique TCRbeta CDR3 rearrangement. Productive Simpson clonality was computed per sample as the square root of Simpson's diversity index over productive rearrangements. TCRdb stores this immuneACCESS table with in-frame sequences only. Part of the clones is absent; in the studies checked, under half of the shortfall reflects unresolved V genes, and no reason is known for the rest. That table supplies the V and J calls and clone size; D and trimming were determined from the DNA. Present in this sample are about 300,000 clones, roughly nine tenths of which were seen just once. 1.5% to 2% of the sample goes to the ten largest clones.

One collaborating source in Seattle enrolled patients while the patients were actively infected and followed the patients over time throughout the course of disease. The collaborating institutions used their own protocols to collect whole blood in K2EDTA tubes. For TCRbeta analysis, collaborator samples were shipped as frozen whole blood, as isolated PBMCs, or as DNA extracted from either sample type. The CDR3 numbers 15 residues from cysteine through phenylalanine. CDR3 DNA only is kept here, 45 bases in frame from base 1. V and J lose 0 bases and 0 bases, and a span of 7 bases separates them. CDR1 and CDR2 (SGHNT, YYREEE) derive from the germline V gene (reference sequence).

The sequencing input was peripheral blood. This clonotype was sampled from a woman in her twenties or thirties with COVID-19, enrolled during active disease. This chain joins TRBV5-4 to TRBJ1-3, with no confident D gene call. The nucleotides are TGTGCCAGCAGCTTGGGGCAGGCCTCTGGAAACACCATATATTTT. Its protein product is CASSLGQASGNTIYF.